The 3 T cell receptor beta chains in this list originate from one sample, sequenced in a study of neoadjuvant anti-PD-1 for oral cavity cancer. The assay was immunoSEQ multiplex PCR, and TCRdb's table has in-frame clones only and misses some. Of over 20,000 clones listed, 20% to 30% are singletons. Time point denoted: after neoadjuvant nivolumab, at surgical resection. Sequencing was performed on tumor tissue, taken after nivolumab (anti-PD-1) treatment. These receptors were collected from a person aged 40 to 85 with oral cavity squamous cell carcinoma.

This clone was counted between two and nine times. This chain joins TRBV7-8 and TRBJ1-4; a weak D match, TRBD1 (6 bases). V was trimmed by 4 bases and J by 8 bases, leaving 26 bases between them. The CDR3 extends over 18 amino acids. CDR1 and CDR2 (germline): SGHVS, FQNEAQ. CDR3 in amino acids: CASSSNRVVGLMAEKLFF. In DNA form, the CDR3 reads TGTGCCAGCAGCTCCAACAGGGTAGTGGGGTTAATGGCAGAAAAACTGTTTTTT.

The chain has TRBV2 and TRBJ2-6, with no clear D. Germline CDR1 reads SNHLY; CDR2 reads FYNNEI. Trimming stripped 8 bases from V and 3 bases from J, with 8 bases between. This CDR3 contains 13 residues. DNA for the CDR3: TGTGCCAGCCTGGGCTTTGGGGCCAACGTCCTGACTTTC. Residues: CASLGFGANVLTF.

In its sample, this clone is medium-sized. This chain connects TRBV29-1 to TRBJ1-2, with a tentative D call TRBD1 (5 bases). CDR1 SQVTM and CDR2 ANQGSEA come from the germline V gene. The V gene lost 6 bases and the J gene lost 5 bases, with 19 bases spanning the gap. This CDR3 has 14 amino acids. CDR3 nucleotides: TGCAGCGTGGCCTCCGAGGGGTTTAGGTATGGCTACACCTTC. The encoded protein is CSVASEGFRYGYTF.